The source of this TCR beta chain is a study of the immune and genomic landscape of osteosarcoma. Sequencing used immunoSEQ multiplex PCR; TCRdb keeps in-frame clones, though not all of them. The repertoire holds roughly 240 clones, with approximately 80% as singletons. Study-level results: Four or five cases had one hyperexpanded dominant clone and under 100 clonotypes.

Comments on this clone: The antigen is unknown.

CDR3 length: 18 amino acids. V dropped 5 bases and J dropped 2 bases, with 23 bases sitting between them. The germline V gene has CDR1 SEHNR and CDR2 FQNEAQ (reference sequence). Sequencing was done on a sample of metastatic tumor tissue from the scapula. This chain joins TRBV7-9 and TRBJ2-3, with a tentative D call TRBD2 (5 bases). This receptor was identified in a girl aged 5 to 17 with osteosarcoma. The CDR3 loop is CASSAGPRANTDTDTQYF. In DNA, the CDR3 is TGTGCCAGCAGCGCGGGCCCAAGGGCCAATACTGACACAGATACGCAGTATTTT.